Listed below are T cell receptor beta chains from one sample, sequenced in a study of T cells after yellow fever vaccination. A single record per CDR3 protein comes from TCRdb applying MiXCR to the 5' RACE reads. The repertoire has nearly 350,000 distinct CDR3 sequences, around 8.1% of them found once; the top ten carry roughly 15%. The source was PBMCs, collected around 45 days after the first yellow fever vaccination. The receptors come from a man aged 18 to 30 who received the YFV17D yellow fever vaccine. The CDR3 runs from the conserved cysteine through the conserved F or W. D genes are given only for firm matches. A row's size may be missing; if present it is once, few, many or a size class.

>TRBJ2-7|NA|NA|TRBV1
CTSSQQQGDPYEQYF
TGCACCAGCAGCCAACAACAGGGGGATCCCTACGAGCAGTACTTC
>TRBJ2-5|NA|TRBD2|TRBV28
CASLSAGGPEETQYF
TGTGCCAGCCTCTCAGCGGGGGGGCCGGAGGAGACCCAGTACTTC
>TRBJ2-1|NA|NA|TRBV4-1
CASSQGSVSDEQFF
TGCGCCAGCAGCCAAGGATCCGTTAGCGATGAGCAGTTCTTC
>TRBJ1-1|many|TRBD1|TRBV7-9
CASRRQGGTEAFF
TGTGCCAGCAGACGACAGGGGGGTACTGAAGCTTTCTTT
>TRBJ2-5|NA|TRBD2|TRBV7-2
CASSSLGSGGGETQYF
TGTGCCAGCAGCTCCCTGGGTAGCGGGGGCGGTGAGACCCAGTACTTC
>TRBJ2-1|few|TRBD2|TRBV7-9
CASSLEAGAREQFF
TGTGCCAGCAGCTTAGAAGCGGGGGCTAGGGAGCAGTTCTTC
>TRBJ2-1|NA|TRBD1|TRBV6-1
CASSPRGTGHREQFF
TGTGCCAGCAGCCCACGCGGGACAGGGCATCGTGAGCAGTTCTTC
>TRBJ2-2|NA|NA|TRBV5-1
CASSLRSVQGNTGELFF
TGCGCCAGCAGCTTGCGCTCCGTCCAAGGGAACACCGGGGAGCTGTTTTTT
>TRBJ2-7|few|TRBD1|TRBV4-3
CASSQTSGTGPYEQYF
TGCGCCAGCAGCCAAACTTCCGGGACAGGCCCCTACGAGCAGTACTTC
>TRBJ1-1|many|NA|TRBV5-1
CASSSGQLGVNTEAFF
TGCGCCAGCAGCTCCGGACAGTTAGGGGTGAACACTGAAGCTTTCTTT
>TRBJ2-4|NA|NA|TRBV6-1
CASSERSGVSKNIQYF
TGTGCCAGCAGTGAACGATCGGGTGTGTCCAAAAACATTCAGTACTTC
>TRBJ2-3|NA|NA|TRBV20-1
CSASGPLHNADTQYF
TGCAGTGCTAGTGGTCCCCTCCATAACGCAGATACGCAGTATTTT
>TRBJ2-3|many|NA|TRBV20-1
CSAPRQSSTDTQYF
TGCAGTGCCCCTAGACAGAGCTCCACAGATACGCAGTATTTT
>TRBJ2-3|few|NA|TRBV5-1
CASSSTPQGDTQYF
TGCGCCAGCAGCTCGACCCCACAAGGAGATACGCAGTATTTT
>TRBJ2-1|NA|NA|TRBV7-9
CASSPQVSYNEQFF
TGTGCCAGCAGCCCTCAAGTCTCCTACAATGAGCAGTTCTTC
>TRBJ1-5|few|TRBD1|TRBV19
CASSIETGYSNQPQHF
TGTGCCAGTAGTATAGAGACAGGGTATAGCAATCAGCCCCAGCATTTT